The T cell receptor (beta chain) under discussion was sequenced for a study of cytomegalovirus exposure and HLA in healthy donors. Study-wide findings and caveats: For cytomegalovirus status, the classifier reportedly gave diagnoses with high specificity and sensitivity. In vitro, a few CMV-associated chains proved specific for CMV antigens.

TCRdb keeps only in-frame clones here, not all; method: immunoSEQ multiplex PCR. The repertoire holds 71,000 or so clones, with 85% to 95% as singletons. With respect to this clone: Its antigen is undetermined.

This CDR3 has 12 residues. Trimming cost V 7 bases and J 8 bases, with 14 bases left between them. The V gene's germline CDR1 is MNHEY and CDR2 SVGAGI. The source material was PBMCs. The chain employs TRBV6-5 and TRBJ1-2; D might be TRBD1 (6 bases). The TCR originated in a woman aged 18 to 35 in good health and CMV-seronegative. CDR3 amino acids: CASTLRGGGYTF. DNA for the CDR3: TGTGCCAGCACCCTACGGGGGGGCGGCTACACCTTC.